This record covers a single T cell receptor (beta chain). The antigen remains undetermined. CDR1 is SQVTM and CDR2 is ANQGSEA in the germline V gene. V was shortened by 8 bases and J by 5 bases, with 18 bases between the two germline ends. The CDR3 totals 13 residues. This record belongs to a study of shared clonotypes between healthy human individuals. Measured with immunoSEQ multiplex PCR; TCRdb has only the in-frame clones, and not every one. The table shows about 2,500,000 clones, with approximately 90% occurring only once. Each of the donors was a healthy adult who was HIV-negative and had not had a recent acute infection or vaccination. Study-wide results and limits: Relative to their counterparts shared across all four donors, non-shared clonotypes exhibited diminished generation probabilities.

The clonotype originates from a young man in good health. Source material: naive CD4+ T cells sorted from blood. Subset meaning: CD45RA+ positively selected. The gene calls are TRBV29-1 and TRBJ1-1; no clear D gene. CDR3 nucleotide sequence: TGCAGCACCAACCCTGTCGTGGGGACTGAAGCTTTCTTT. As protein: CSTNPVVGTEAFF.